This T cell receptor (beta chain) came from a study of shared clonotypes between healthy human individuals. For the study at large: Used for every donor were three CD4 naive, three CD4 memory, two CD8 naive and one CD8 memory plate. Whole-study results and caveats: Enrolling few donors narrowed the genetic and exposure-history diversity that was represented. Researchers found naive subsets generally carried larger estimated richness than memory subsets. With a handful of donors compared, about 5% of naive CD4 clonotypes were shared.

Naive CD8 populations comprised CD45RO-negative cells positively selected for CCR7, excluding terminally differentiated effector memory CD45RA+ cells. The data were produced by immunoSEQ multiplex PCR, yet TCRdb's version contains in-frame clones alone and is incomplete. Seen here are some 2,000,000 clones, about 94% observed once, and the top ten hold 0.9% to 1.3%. For this clone: The antigen remains unidentified. Other nucleotide sequences from this sample produce the same CDR3.

This CDR3 spans 13 amino acids. Germline values: CDR1 MNHNS, CDR2 SASEGT. V was shortened by 0 bases and J by 8 bases, with 10 bases between the two germline ends. This chain joins TRBV6-1 and TRBJ1-2; D gene ambiguous. The sequence came from a man aged 18 to 29 in good health. The sequencing sample was made of naive CD8+ T cells sorted from blood. As DNA, the CDR3 is TGTGCCAGCAGTGAAGCACGGGGTTACGGCTACACCTTC. Amino acids: CASSEARGYGYTF.